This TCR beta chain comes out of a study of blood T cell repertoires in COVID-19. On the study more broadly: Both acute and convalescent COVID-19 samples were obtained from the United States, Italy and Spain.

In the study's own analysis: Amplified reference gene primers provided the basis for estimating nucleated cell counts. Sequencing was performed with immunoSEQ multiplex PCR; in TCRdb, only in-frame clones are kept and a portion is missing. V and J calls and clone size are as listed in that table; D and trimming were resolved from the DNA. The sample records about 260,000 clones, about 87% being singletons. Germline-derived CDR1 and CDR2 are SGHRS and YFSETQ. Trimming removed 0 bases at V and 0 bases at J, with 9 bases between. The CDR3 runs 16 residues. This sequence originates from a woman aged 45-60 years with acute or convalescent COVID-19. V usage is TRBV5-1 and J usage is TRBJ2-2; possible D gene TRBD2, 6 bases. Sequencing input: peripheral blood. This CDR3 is CASSLAGLTNTGELFF. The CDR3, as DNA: TGCGCCAGCAGCTTGGCCGGACTAACGAACACCGGGGAGCTGTTTTTT.